These T cell receptor beta chains were read from a single sample in a study of shared clonotypes between healthy human individuals. Sequenced by immunoSEQ multiplex PCR; TCRdb stores in-frame clones only, minus some. This repertoire shows roughly 96,000 clones, around half found once; its top ten account for roughly 15%. What was sequenced was PBMCs. The receptor source for this set is a woman aged 40 to 49 in good health. Some clones in this sample may be carry-over from other donors' samples. Each CDR3 is given with its conserved first and last residue. Fields, in order: clone size, V gene, J gene, CDR3 protein. Size is omitted from some rows. Given values are once, few, many or a class for expanded clones.

>-|TRBV2|TRBJ1-1
CASSSDRGHTEAFF
>-|TRBV5-6|TRBJ2-2
CASSLGSGYTGELFF
>few|TRBV5-4|TRBJ1-2
CASSWDGTIYGYTF
>-|TRBV7-2|TRBJ2-7
CASSANRGYEQYF
>many|TRBV5-4|TRBJ2-7
CASSLGGAGGTYEQYF
>many|TRBV5-1|TRBJ2-7
CASSLGPRTGYEQYF
>many|TRBV29-1|TRBJ2-5
CSVEGSEQTQYF
>-|TRBV30|TRBJ2-5
CAWSVGETQYF
>-|TRBV27|TRBJ1-2
CASSEPGGYGYTF
>-|TRBV15|TRBJ1-1
CATSTQANTEAFF
>-|TRBV11-1|TRBJ2-1
CATGSGSGSYNEQFF
>few|TRBV29-1|TRBJ1-5
CSVVVGTGDQPQHF
>few|TRBV7-3|TRBJ2-5
CASSLTLAAGETQYF
>-|TRBV7-3|TRBJ1-2
CASSLTPGTPYGYTF
>many|TRBV27|TRBJ2-2
CASSLGITGELFF
>many|TRBV29-1|TRBJ1-2
CSAGTAHSWDGYTF
>many|TRBV2|TRBJ2-7
CASCRGRGSYEQYF
>-|TRBV15|TRBJ2-1
CATSRGGSYNEQFF
>-|TRBV28|TRBJ1-2
CASSKLWTDHNYGYTF
>-|TRBV5-4|TRBJ2-7
CASSLSAGGGDEQYF
>-|TRBV7-8|TRBJ2-7
CASSPRVLSYEQYF
>-|TRBV29-1|TRBJ2-7
CSVTSGQVNSYEQYF
>few|TRBV5-4|TRBJ1-2
CASSRGPTNYGYTF